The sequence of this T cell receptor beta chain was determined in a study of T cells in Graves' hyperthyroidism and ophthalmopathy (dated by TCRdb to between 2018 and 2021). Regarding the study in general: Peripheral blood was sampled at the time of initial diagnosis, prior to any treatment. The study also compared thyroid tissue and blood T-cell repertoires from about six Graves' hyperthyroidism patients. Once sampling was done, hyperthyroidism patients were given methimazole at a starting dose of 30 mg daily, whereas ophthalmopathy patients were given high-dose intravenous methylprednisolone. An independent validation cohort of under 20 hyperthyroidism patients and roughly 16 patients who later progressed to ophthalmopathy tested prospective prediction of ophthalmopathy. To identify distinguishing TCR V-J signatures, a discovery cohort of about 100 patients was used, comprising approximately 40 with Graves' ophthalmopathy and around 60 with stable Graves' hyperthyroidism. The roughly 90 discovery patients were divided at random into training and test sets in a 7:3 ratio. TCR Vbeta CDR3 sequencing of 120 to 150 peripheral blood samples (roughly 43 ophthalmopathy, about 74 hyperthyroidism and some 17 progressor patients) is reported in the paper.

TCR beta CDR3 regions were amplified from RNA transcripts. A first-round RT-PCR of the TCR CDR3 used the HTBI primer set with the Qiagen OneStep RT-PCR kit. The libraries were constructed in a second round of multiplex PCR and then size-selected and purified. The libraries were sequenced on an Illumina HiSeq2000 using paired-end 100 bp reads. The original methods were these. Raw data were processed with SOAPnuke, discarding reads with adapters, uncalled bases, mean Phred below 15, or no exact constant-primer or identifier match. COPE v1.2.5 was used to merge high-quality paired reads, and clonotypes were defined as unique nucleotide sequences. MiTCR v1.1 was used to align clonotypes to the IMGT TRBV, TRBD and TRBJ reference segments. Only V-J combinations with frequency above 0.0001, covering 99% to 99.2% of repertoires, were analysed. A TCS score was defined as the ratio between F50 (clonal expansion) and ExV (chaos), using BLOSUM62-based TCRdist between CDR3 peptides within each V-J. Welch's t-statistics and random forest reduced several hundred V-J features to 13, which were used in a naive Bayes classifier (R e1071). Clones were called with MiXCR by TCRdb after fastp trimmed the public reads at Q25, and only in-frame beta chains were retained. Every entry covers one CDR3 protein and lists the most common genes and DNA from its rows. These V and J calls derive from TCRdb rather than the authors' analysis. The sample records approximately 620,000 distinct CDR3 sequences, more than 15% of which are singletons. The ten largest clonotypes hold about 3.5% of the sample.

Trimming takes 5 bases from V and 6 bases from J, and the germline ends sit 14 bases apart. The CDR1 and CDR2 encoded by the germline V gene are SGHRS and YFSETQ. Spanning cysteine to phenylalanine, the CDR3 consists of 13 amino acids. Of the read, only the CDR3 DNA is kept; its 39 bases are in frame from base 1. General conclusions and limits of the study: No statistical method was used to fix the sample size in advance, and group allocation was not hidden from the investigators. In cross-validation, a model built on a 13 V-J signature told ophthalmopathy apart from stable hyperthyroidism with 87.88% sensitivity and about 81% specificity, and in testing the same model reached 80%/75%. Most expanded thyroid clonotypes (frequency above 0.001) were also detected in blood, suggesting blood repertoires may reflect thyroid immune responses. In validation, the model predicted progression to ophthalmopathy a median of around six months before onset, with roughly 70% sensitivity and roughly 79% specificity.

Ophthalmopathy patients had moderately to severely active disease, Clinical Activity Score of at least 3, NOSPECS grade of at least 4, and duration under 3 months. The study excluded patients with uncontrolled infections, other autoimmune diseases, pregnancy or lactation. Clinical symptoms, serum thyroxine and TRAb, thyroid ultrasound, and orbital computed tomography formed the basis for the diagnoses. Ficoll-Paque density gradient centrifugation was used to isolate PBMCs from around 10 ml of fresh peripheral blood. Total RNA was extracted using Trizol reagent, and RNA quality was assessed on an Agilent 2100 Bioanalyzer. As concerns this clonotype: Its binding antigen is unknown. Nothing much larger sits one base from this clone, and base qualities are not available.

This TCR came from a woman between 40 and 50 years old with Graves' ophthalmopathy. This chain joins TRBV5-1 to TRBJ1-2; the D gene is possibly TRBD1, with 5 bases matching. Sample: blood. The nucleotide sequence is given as TGCGCCAGCAGTTGGGGCAGCCGAGATGGCTACACCTTC. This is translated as CASSWGSRDGYTF. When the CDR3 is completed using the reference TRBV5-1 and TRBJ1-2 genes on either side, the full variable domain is KAGVTQTPRYLIKTRGQQVTLSCSPISGHRSVSWYQQTPGQGLQFLFEYFSETQRNKGNFPGRFSGRQFSNSRSEMNVSTLELGDSALYLCASSWGSRDGYTFGSGTRLTVV.